What follows describes a single T cell receptor (beta chain). CDR3 length equals 13 residues. Per the germline V gene, CDR1 is SGHTA and CDR2 is FQGNSA. V lost 4 bases to trimming and J lost 7 bases; unmatched junction nucleotides: 4. The data stem from a study of control samples from healthy donors and cancer patients. Data came from immunoSEQ multiplex PCR; TCRdb stores just in-frame clones and leaves some out. The sample includes more than 70,000 clones, approximately 94% of them seen just once. The sequenced material came from blood. This rearrangement joins TRBV7-2 to TRBJ1-2; 9 positions agree with TRBD1. The TCR comes from a woman between 25 and 40 years old in good health. The CDR3, as DNA: TGTGCCAGCAGCTCGGGACAGGGAGTTGGCTACACCTTC. As protein: CASSSGQGVGYTF.